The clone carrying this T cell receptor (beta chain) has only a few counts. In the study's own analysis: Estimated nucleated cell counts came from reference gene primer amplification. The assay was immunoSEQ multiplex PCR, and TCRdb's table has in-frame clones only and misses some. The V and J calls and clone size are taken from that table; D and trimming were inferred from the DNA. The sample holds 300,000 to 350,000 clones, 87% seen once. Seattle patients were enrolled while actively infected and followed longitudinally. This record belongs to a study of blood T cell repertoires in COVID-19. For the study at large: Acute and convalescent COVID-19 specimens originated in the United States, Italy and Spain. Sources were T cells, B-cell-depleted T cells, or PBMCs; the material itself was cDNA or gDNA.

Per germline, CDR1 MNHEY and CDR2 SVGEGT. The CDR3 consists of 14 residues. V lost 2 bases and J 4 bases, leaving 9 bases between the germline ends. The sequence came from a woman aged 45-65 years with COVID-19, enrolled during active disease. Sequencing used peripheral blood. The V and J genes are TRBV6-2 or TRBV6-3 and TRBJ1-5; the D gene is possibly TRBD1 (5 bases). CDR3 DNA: TGTGCCAGCAGTTACGGGGCAGGGAATCAGCCCCAGCATTTT. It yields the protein CASSYGAGNQPQHF.